Listed below are T cell receptor beta chains from one sample, sequenced in a study of T cell repertoires in cytomegalovirus infection. TCRdb reanalysed the reads using MiXCR and keeps one entry per CDR3 protein. The data contain fewer than 900,000 distinct CDR3 sequences, 25% to 35% of them singletons. For these receptors, no antigen is known. Sequencing was performed on cultured CD8+ T cells from PBMCs, taken from culture after CMV antigen stimulation. These receptors were taken from a human donor in good health (CMV status not recorded). Some clones in this sample may be carry-over from other donors' samples. CDR3s include the opening cysteine and the closing phenylalanine or tryptophan. A D gene is named only where the DNA matches it firmly. For some rows the clone size is stated as once, few or many, or as a class when expanded; others skip it.

v_gene,abundance,d_gene,j_gene,CDR3nt,CDR3aa
TRBV6-6,few,TRBD1,TRBJ2-6,TGTGCCAGCAGTACAGGGGGTGGGGCCAACGTCCTGACTTTC,CASSTGGGANVLTF
TRBV12-3/TRBV12-4,few,.,TRBJ1-2,TGTGCCAGCAGTTTTGTCCCCAACTATGGCTACACCTTC,CASSFVPNYGYTF
TRBV24-1,.,TRBD1,TRBJ2-3,TGTGCCACCAGTGATTTAACAGGGGACCCCACAGATACGCAGTATTTT,CATSDLTGDPTDTQYF
TRBV7-6,few,TRBD1,TRBJ2-5,TGTGCCAGCAGCCCAGGGGACAGGGATCAAGAGACCCAGTACTTC,CASSPGDRDQETQYF
TRBV29-1,.,TRBD1,TRBJ1-1,TGCAGCGTTGAGACAGGGTACACTGAAGCTTTCTTT,CSVETGYTEAFF
TRBV7-6,.,.,TRBJ2-5,TGTGCCAGCAGCTTAGGATTTGGAGGGTACCAAGAGACCCAGTACTTC,CASSLGFGGYQETQYF
TRBV12-3/TRBV12-4,many,TRBD1,TRBJ1-5,TGTGCCAGCAGTTTATGGGACAGAGATCAGCCCCAGCATTTT,CASSLWDRDQPQHF
TRBV28,.,TRBD1,TRBJ1-3,TGTGCCAGCAGTCCCCCGACAGGGGCGGCTGGAAACACCATATATTTT,CASSPPTGAAGNTIYF
TRBV7-9,many,.,TRBJ2-7,TGTGCCAGCAGCTCAGATGCACAGGGCCCCTACGAGCAGTACTTC,CASSSDAQGPYEQYF
TRBV7-9,many,.,TRBJ1-1,TGTGCCAGCAGCTTAAAGAGGATGGACGGGCCTGAAGCTTTCTTT,CASSLKRMDGPEAFF
TRBV7-2,many,TRBD1,TRBJ2-3,TGTGCCAGCAGCTTAGCCCTAACGGGACAGAGTTTCAGGGATACGCAGTATTTT,CASSLALTGQSFRDTQYF
TRBV6-5,few,.,TRBJ2-1,TGTGCCAGCAGTTCCAGGGGTCTGCAGTTCTTC,CASSSRGLQFF
TRBV12-3/TRBV12-4,few,TRBD1,TRBJ1-5,TGTGCCAGCAGTTTAGCGAACAGGGGAAGACAGCCCCAGCATTTT,CASSLANRGRQPQHF
TRBV10-3,.,.,TRBJ2-3,TGTGCCATCACTTTAAAAGCCGGGGCCACAGATACGCAGTATTTT,CAITLKAGATDTQYF
TRBV28,.,.,TRBJ1-1,TGTGCCAGCAGTCCCGTGGGGGGAGTGAACACTGAAGCTTTCTTT,CASSPVGGVNTEAFF
TRBV7-6,.,TRBD2,TRBJ2-1,TGTGCCAGCAGCCAGCGTAGTTCGCGGGGGGTCTACAATGAGCAGTTCTTC,CASSQRSSRGVYNEQFF
TRBV4-1,once,TRBD2,TRBJ2-3,TGCGCCAGCAGCCAAGAGGCTAGCGGGGGGGCCTCAGATACGCAGTATTTT,CASSQEASGGASDTQYF
TRBV6-6,.,TRBD1,TRBJ1-1,TGTGCCAGCAGTTACTCGACAGGGCCCGAAGCTTTCTTT,CASSYSTGPEAFF
TRBV6-5,many,.,TRBJ2-5,TGTGCCAGCAGTTCCCGAAAGACCCAGTACTTC,CASSSRKTQYF
TRBV4-2,.,.,TRBJ2-7,TGTGCCAGCAGCCAAGCGGTAGCTTCCCTCTACGAGCAGTACTTC,CASSQAVASLYEQYF
TRBV4-1,few,.,TRBJ1-3,TGCGCCAGCAGCCAAGATCAGGGGAACTCTGGAAACACCATATATTTT,CASSQDQGNSGNTIYF
TRBV20-1,many,TRBD1,TRBJ1-6,TGCAGTGCTATCCAAGGGACAGATAATTCACCCCTCCACTTT,CSAIQGTDNSPLHF
TRBV12-3/TRBV12-4,.,.,TRBJ1-5,TGTGCCAGCAGTTTGGGCGGGCAGCTGAATCAGCCCCAGCATTTT,CASSLGGQLNQPQHF
TRBV28,once,TRBD1,TRBJ2-2,TGTGCCAGCAGTGTAGACAGGGTCGACACCGGGGAGCTGTTTTTT,CASSVDRVDTGELFF
TRBV4-3,few,.,TRBJ1-1,TGCGCCAGCAGCCAGTTAACAGCGATGAACACTGAAGCTTTCTTT,CASSQLTAMNTEAFF
TRBV7-9,few,.,TRBJ1-2,TGTGCCAGCAGCTCTGCCCAACGGGATGGCTACACCTTC,CASSSAQRDGYTF
TRBV7-9,.,.,TRBJ1-2,TGTGCCAGCAGCTTAGATCGGGCGGGGGATGGCTACACCTTC,CASSLDRAGDGYTF
TRBV10-3,.,.,TRBJ2-2,TGTGCCATCAGTGAGTCAGGAGGGGGGTCCACCGGGGAGCTGTTTTTT,CAISESGGGSTGELFF
TRBV29-1,.,TRBD1,TRBJ2-1,TGCAGCGTACGACAGGGGGGGCCCTACAATGAGCAGTTCTTC,CSVRQGGPYNEQFF
TRBV10-3,few,.,TRBJ1-2,TGTGCCGTCCAAGGGAGGTGGGCCTATGGCTACACCTTC,CAVQGRWAYGYTF
TRBV7-4,few,TRBD1,TRBJ1-1,TGTGCCAGCAGCTTGACAGGGATCGGGACTGAAGCTTTCTTT,CASSLTGIGTEAFF
TRBV11-2,few,TRBD2,TRBJ2-1,TGTGCCAGCAGCTCCCAGACTAGCGGGGTGTACAATGAGCAGTTCTTC,CASSSQTSGVYNEQFF